Detailed here is one TCR beta chain. The data derive from a study of T cell changes during pregnancy in multiple sclerosis. Trimming removed 0 bases from V and 5 bases from J, with 10 bases in between. CDR3 length: 14 residues. Germline CDR1 reads LGHNA; CDR2 reads YSLEER. The data were produced by immunoSEQ multiplex PCR, yet TCRdb's version contains in-frame clones alone and is incomplete. Of 70,000 to 95,000 clones listed, more than 80% are singletons. Sequences were derived from peripheral blood, sampled in the second trimester of pregnancy. The chain uses TRBV4-3 and TRBJ1-1; D may be TRBD1 (6 bases). The sequence was obtained from a female donor in good health, enrolled as a control in a pregnancy study. The CDR3 coding sequence is TGCGCCAGCAGCCAAGAGGGGGCCGGTACTGAAGCTTTCTTT. Encoded protein: CASSQEGAGTEAFF.